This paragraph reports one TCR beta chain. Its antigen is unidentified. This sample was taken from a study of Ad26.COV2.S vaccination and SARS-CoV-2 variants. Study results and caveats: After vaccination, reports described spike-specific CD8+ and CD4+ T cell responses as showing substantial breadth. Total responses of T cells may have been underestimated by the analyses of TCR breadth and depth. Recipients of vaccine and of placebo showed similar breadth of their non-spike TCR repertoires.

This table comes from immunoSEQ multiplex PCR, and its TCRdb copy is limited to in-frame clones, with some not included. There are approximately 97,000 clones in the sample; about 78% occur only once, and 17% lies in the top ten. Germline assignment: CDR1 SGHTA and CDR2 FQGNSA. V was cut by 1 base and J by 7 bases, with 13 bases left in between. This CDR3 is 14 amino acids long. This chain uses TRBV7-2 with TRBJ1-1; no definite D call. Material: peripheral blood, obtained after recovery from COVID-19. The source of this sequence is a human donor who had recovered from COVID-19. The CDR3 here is CASSLVGGADEAFF. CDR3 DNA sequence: TGTGCCAGCAGCTTAGTGGGTGGTGCGGATGAAGCTTTCTTT.